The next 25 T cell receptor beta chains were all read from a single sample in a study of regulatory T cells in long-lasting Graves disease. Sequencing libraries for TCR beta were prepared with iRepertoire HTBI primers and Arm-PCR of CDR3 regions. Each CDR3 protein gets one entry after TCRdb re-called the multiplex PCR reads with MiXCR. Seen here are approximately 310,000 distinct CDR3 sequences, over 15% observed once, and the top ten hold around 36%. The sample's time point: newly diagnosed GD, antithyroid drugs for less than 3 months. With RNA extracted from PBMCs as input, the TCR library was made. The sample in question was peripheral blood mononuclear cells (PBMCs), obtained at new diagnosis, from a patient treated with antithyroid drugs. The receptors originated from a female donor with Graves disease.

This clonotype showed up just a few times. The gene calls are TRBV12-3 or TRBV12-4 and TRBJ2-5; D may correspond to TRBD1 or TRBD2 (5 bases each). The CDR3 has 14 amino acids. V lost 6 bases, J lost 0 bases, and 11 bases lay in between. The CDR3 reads CASREDTNQETQYF. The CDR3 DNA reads TGTGCCAGCAGGGAGGACACAAACCAAGAGACCCAGTACTTC.

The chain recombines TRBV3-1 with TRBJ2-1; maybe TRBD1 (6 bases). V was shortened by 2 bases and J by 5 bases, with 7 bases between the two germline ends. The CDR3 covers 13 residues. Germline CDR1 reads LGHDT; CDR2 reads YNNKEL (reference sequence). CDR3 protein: CASSQRTDNEQFF. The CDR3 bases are TGTGCCAGCAGCCAAAGGACAGACAATGAGCAGTTCTTC.

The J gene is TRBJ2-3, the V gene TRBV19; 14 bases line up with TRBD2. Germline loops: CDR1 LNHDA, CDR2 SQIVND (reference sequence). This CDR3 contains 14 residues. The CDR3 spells CATGTSGSTDTQYF. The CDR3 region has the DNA TGTGCGACCGGGACTAGCGGGAGTACAGATACGCAGTATTTT.

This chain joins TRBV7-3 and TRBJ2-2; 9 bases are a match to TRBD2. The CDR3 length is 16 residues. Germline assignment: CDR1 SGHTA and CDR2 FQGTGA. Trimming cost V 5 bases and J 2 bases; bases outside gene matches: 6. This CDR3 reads CASSPSSGVNTGELFF. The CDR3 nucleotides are TGTGCCAGCAGCCCTTCTAGCGGGGTAAACACCGGGGAGCTGTTTTTT.

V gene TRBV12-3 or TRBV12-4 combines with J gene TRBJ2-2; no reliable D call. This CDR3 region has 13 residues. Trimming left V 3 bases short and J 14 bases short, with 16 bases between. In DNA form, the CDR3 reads TGTGCCAGCAGTTTCGCGCCCCTTGAAGCCCTGTTTTTT. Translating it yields CASSFAPLEALFF.

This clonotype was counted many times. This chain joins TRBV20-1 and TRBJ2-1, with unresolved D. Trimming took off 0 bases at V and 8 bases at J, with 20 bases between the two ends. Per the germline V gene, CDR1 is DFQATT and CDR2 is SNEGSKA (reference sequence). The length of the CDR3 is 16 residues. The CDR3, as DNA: TGCAGTGCTAGAGATGGCCGGGCGATCCTTGTCGATGAGCAGTTCTTC. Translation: CSARDGRAILVDEQFF.

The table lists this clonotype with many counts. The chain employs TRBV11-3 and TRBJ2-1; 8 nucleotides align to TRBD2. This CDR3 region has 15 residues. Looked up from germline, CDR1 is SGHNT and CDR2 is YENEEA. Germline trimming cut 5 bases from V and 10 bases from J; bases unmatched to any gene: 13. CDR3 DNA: TGTGCCAGCAGCCCCCCCCCCGCGGCTAGCGGGGAGCAGTTCTTC. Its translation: CASSPPPAASGEQFF.

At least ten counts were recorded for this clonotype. Written as DNA, the CDR3 is TGTGCCAGCATCCCGGTGGCTAGCGGGCACTACGAGCAGTACTTC. It specifies CASIPVASGHYEQYF. The chain links TRBV11-2 to TRBJ2-7; 8 nucleotides agree with TRBD2. The CDR3 consists of 15 residues. Germline CDR1 SGHAT, CDR2 FQNNGV. Trimming cost V 7 bases and J 3 bases; bases outside gene matches: 11.

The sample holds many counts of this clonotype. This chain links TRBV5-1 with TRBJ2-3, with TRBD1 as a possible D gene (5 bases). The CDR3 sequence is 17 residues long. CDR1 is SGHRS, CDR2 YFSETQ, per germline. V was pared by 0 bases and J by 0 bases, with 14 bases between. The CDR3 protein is CASSLARTSPSTDTQYF. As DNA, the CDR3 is TGCGCCAGCAGCTTGGCTCGGACAAGCCCTAGCACAGATACGCAGTATTTT.

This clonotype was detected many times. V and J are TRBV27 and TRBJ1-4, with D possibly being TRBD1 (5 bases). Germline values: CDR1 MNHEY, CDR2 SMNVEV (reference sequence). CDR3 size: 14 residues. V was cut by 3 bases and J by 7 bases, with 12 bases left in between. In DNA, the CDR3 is TGTGCCAGCAGTTTTTCCGGGGGTTTTGAAAAACTGTTTTTT. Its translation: CASSFSGGFEKLFF.

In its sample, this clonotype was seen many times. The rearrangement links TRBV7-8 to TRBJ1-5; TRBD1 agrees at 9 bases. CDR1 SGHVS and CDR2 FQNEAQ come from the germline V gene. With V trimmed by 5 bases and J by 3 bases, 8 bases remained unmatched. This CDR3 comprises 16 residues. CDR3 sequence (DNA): TGTGCCAGCAGCCTGGGACAGGGTAGTTTCAATCAGCCCCAGCATTTT. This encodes CASSLGQGSFNQPQHF.

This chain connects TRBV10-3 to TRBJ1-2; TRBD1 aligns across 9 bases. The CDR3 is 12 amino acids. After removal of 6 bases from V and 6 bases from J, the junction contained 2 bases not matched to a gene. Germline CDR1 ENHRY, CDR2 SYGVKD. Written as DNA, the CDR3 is TGTGCCATCAGGGGGGACAGGGATGGCTACACCTTC. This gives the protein CAIRGDRDGYTF.

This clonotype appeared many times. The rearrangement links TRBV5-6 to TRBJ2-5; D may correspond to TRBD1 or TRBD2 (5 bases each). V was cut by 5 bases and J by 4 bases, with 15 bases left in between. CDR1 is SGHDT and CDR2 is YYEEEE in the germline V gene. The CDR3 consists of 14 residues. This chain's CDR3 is CASRGEWGAETQYF. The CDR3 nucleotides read TGTGCCAGCAGGGGGGAGTGGGGCGCAGAGACCCAGTACTTC. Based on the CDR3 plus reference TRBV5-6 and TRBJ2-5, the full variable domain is DAGVTQSPTHLIKTRGQQVTLRCSPKSGHDTVSWYQQALGQGPQFIFQYYEEEERQRGNFPDRFSGHQFPNYSSELNVNALLLGDSALYLCASRGEWGAETQYFGPGTRLLVL.

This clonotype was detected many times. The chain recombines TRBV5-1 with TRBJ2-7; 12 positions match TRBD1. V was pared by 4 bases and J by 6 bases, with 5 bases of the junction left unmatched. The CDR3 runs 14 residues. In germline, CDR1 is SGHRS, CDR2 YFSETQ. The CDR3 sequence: CASSGGTGGSEQYF. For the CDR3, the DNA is TGCGCCAGCAGCGGTGGGACAGGGGGCAGCGAGCAGTACTTC.

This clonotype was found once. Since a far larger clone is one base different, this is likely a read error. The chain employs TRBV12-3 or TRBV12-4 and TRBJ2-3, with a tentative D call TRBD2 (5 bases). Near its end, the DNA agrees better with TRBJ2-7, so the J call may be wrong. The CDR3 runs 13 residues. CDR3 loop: CASSPGVPGEQYF. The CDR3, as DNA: TGTGCCAGCAGTCCTGGGGTCCCGGGGGAGCAGTACTTC.

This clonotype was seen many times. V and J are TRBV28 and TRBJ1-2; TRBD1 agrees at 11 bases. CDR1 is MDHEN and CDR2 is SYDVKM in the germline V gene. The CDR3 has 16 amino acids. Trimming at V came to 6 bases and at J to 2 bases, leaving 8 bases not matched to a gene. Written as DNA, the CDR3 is TGTGCCAGCAGACGGACAGGGGGCACAATGAACTATGGCTACACCTTC. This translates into CASRRTGGTMNYGYTF.

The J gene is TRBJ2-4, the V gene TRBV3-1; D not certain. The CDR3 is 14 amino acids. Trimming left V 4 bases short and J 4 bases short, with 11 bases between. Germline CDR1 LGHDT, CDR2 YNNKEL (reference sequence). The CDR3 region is CASSPPGLKNIQYF. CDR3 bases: TGTGCCAGCAGCCCGCCCGGTCTAAAAAACATTCAGTACTTC.

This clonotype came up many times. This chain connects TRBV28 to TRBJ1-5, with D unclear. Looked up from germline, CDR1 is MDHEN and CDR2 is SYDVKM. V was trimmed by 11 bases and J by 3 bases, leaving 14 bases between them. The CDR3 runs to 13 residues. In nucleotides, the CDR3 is TGTGCCGCCCGAGGAGGATACAATCAGCCCCAGCATTTT. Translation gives CAARGGYNQPQHF.

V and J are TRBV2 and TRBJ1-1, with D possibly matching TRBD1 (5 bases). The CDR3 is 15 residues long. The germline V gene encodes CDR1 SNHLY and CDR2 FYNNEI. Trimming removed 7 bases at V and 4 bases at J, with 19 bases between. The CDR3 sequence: CASTGSRGRGTEAFF. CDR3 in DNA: TGTGCCAGCACCGGATCTCGGGGTAGGGGCACTGAAGCTTTCTTT.

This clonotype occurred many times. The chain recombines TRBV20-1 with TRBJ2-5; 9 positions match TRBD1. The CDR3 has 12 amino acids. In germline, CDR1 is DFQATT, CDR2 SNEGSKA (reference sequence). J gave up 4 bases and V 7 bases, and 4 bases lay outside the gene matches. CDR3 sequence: CSVGQGTETQYF. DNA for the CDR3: TGCAGTGTCGGACAGGGGACAGAGACCCAGTACTTC.

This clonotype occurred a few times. CDR3 sequence: CASSGLGLGQETQYF. The CDR3 coding sequence is TGTGCCAGCAGTGGATTAGGGCTGGGACAAGAGACCCAGTACTTC. The J gene is TRBJ2-5, the V gene TRBV6-1; D call uncertain. Trimming removed 4 bases at V and 2 bases at J, with 14 bases between. In germline, CDR1 is MNHNS, CDR2 SASEGT. The CDR3 is made up of 15 amino acids.

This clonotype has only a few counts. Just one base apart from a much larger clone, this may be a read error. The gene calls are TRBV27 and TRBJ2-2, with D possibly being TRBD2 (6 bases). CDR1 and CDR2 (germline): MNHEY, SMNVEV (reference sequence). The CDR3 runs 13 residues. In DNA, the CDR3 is TGTGCCAGCAGTATACCGGGACCCGGGGGGCTGTTTTTT. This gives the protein CASSIPGPGGLFF.

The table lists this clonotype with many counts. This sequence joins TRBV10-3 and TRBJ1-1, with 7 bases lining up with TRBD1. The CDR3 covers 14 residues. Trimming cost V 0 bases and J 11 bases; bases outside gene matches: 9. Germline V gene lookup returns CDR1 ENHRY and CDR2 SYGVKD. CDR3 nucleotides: TGTGCCATCAGTGAGTCGACAGGGAGGGGGTCGGCTTTCTTT. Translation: CAISESTGRGSAFF.

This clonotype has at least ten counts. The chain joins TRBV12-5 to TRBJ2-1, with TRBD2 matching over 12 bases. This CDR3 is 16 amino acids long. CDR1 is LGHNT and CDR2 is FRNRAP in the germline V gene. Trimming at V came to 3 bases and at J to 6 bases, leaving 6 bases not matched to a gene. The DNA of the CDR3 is TGTGCTAGTGGTTTCCTAGCGGGAGGGCGAATCAATGAGCAGTTCTTC. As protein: CASGFLAGGRINEQFF.

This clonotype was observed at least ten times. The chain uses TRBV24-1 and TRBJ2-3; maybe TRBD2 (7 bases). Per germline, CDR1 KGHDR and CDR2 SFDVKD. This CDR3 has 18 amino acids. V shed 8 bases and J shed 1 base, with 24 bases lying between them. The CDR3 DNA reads TGTGCCACCACCCTAGGGGGAGGGAGCTTAGGACGCACAGATACGCAGTATTTT. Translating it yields CATTLGGGSLGRTDTQYF.